These 21 T cell receptor beta chains were all obtained from the same sample, sequenced in a study of T cell changes during pregnancy in multiple sclerosis. Libraries were prepared by immunoSEQ multiplex PCR; TCRdb keeps only in-frame clonotypes and omits some of them. Among some 120,000 clones listed, more than 85% were seen once. This sample comprised peripheral blood, obtained in the third trimester of pregnancy. The receptors originated from a female donor with multiple sclerosis, enrolled in a pregnancy study.

The chain is built from TRBV5-1 and TRBJ2-5; possibly TRBD2 for D (5 bases). The germline V gene encodes CDR1 SGHRS and CDR2 YFSETQ. This CDR3 has 14 residues. V gave up 0 bases and J gave up 6 bases, with 12 bases separating them. The DNA of the CDR3 is TGCGCCAGCAGCTTGGCCCCGGGGAGCCAGACCCAGTACTTC. Its protein is CASSLAPGSQTQYF.

This clone was seen just once. The CDR3: CASSLVEGTGNTIYF. The CDR3 DNA sequence: TGTGCCAGCAGCTTAGTAGAGGGAACTGGAAACACCATATATTTT. This chain links TRBV13 with TRBJ1-3; D gene uncertain. The length of the CDR3 is 15 residues. Trimming left V 1 base short and J 2 bases short, with 9 bases between. Germline V gene data show CDR1 as PRHDT and CDR2 as FYEKMQ (reference sequence).

V is TRBV5-6 and J is TRBJ2-3, with D possibly matching TRBD2 (6 bases). The germline gives CDR1 SGHDT, CDR2 YYEEEE. V was shortened by 1 base and J by 1 base, with 10 bases between the two germline ends. The CDR3 sequence is 15 residues long. The CDR3 sequence is CASSLTGEGTDTQYF. For the CDR3, the DNA is TGTGCCAGCAGCTTGACGGGAGAGGGCACAGATACGCAGTATTTT.

The V and J genes are TRBV27 and TRBJ1-2; D is possibly TRBD1 (5 bases). Trimming removed 3 bases at V and 4 bases at J, with 15 bases between. CDR3 length: 15 residues. Germline V gene data show CDR1 as MNHEY and CDR2 as SMNVEV (reference sequence). The CDR3 nucleotides read TGTGCCAGCAGTTTCGCCCTGGGGGGGGGCTATGGCTACACCTTC. Amino acids: CASSFALGGGYGYTF.

The chain couples TRBV5-1 to TRBJ1-1; D is possibly TRBD1 (5 bases). Germline loops: CDR1 SGHRS, CDR2 YFSETQ. Trimming took off 0 bases at V and 2 bases at J, with 11 bases between the two ends. The CDR3 runs 15 residues. Here the CDR3 DNA reads TGCGCCAGCAGCTTGGATCACAGGTCTAACACTGAAGCTTTCTTT. Residues: CASSLDHRSNTEAFF.

A remark on this clone: One end of the junction fails to match germline, which may point to a read error. The rearrangement links TRBV2 to TRBJ2-7; TRBD1 is a possible D gene (5 bases). CDR1 is SNHLY, CDR2 FYNNEI, per germline. This CDR3 is built from 13 residues. CDR3 amino acids: CASSEDSRSEQYF. The CDR3 coding sequence is TGTGCCAGCAGCGAAGACAGTAGAAGCGAGCAGTACTTC.

CDR3 bases: TGTGCCAGCAGCCTCCCCGGGACAGGGACTGGCTACACCTTC. It codes for CASSLPGTGTGYTF. The chain joins TRBV7-2 to TRBJ1-2; 9 bases line up with TRBD1. Looked up from germline, CDR1 is SGHTA and CDR2 is FQGNSA. With 5 bases clipped from V and 7 bases from J, the junction kept 8 bases outside the gene matches. This CDR3 is built from 14 residues. Together with reference TRBV7-2 and TRBJ1-2, the CDR3 gives the full variable domain: GAGVSQSPSNKVTEKGKDVELRCDPISGHTALYWYRQSLGQGLEFLIYFQGNSAPDKSGLPSDRFSAERTGGSVSTLTIQRTQQEDSAVYLCASSLPGTGTGYTFGSGTRLTVV.

The chain recombines TRBV5-6 with TRBJ2-3; 7 positions agree with TRBD2. The V and J ends lost 7 bases and 1 base, in that order; junction bases with no gene match: 9. The CDR3 is 15 residues long. The germline V gene encodes CDR1 SGHDT and CDR2 YYEEEE. CDR3: CASAPGLFRTDTQYF. The CDR3 coding sequence is TGTGCCAGCGCCCCGGGACTATTTCGCACAGATACGCAGTATTTT.

The chain recombines TRBV6-1 with TRBJ2-1; 14 nucleotides line up with TRBD2. The CDR3 totals 15 residues. Unmatched junction bases numbered 6, after V lost 6 bases and J lost 8 bases. The germline V gene has CDR1 MNHNS and CDR2 SASEGT. The CDR3 DNA is TGTGCCAGCAGGGACGGGACTAGCGGGAGTGATGAGCAGTTCTTC. Amino acids: CASRDGTSGSDEQFF.

V is TRBV11-2 and J is TRBJ2-3, with D possibly TRBD2 on 6 matching bases. CDR1 SGHAT and CDR2 FQNNGV come from the germline V gene. The length of the CDR3 is 14 residues. The V end lost 6 bases, the J end lost 8 bases, and 18 bases lay between the germline ends. CDR3 protein: CASSSGTPQITQYF. The CDR3 DNA is TGTGCCAGCAGTTCCGGGACTCCACAGATTACGCAGTATTTT. The whole variable domain, filled in from reference TRBV11-2 and TRBJ2-3, reads EAGVAQSPRYKIIEKRQSVAFWCNPISGHATLYWYQQILGQGPKLLIQFQNNGVVDDSQLPKDRFSAERLKGVDSTLKIQPAKLEDSAVYLCASSSGTPQITQYFGPGTRLTVL.

The gene calls are TRBV7-9 and TRBJ1-6; the D is unclear. The CDR3 covers 12 residues. Trimming removed 1 base from V and 9 bases from J, with 4 bases in between. Germline CDR1 reads SEHNR; CDR2 reads FQNEAQ (reference sequence). CDR3: CASSLESSPLHF. The CDR3 DNA reads TGTGCCAGCAGCTTAGAGAGTTCACCCCTCCACTTT.

The rearrangement uses TRBV30 and TRBJ2-7, with a possible D match to TRBD2 (6 bases). The CDR3 spans 13 residues. The V and J ends lost 1 base and 5 bases respectively, with 12 bases between them. Germline V gives CDR1 GTSNPN, CDR2 SVGIG (reference sequence). The chain's CDR3 is CAWSGGAFDEQYF. CDR3 DNA: TGTGCCTGGAGTGGCGGGGCCTTCGACGAGCAGTACTTC.

V is TRBV30 and J is TRBJ1-6; 9 nucleotides line up with TRBD1. V shed 5 bases, J shed 8 bases, and the junction held 1 base outside the gene matches. Germline CDR1 and CDR2: GTSNPN and SVGIG (reference sequence). The CDR3 loop spans 12 amino acids. Here the CDR3 reads CAWDRGDSPLHF. CDR3 nucleotide sequence: TGTGCCTGGGACAGGGGGGATTCACCCCTCCACTTT.

The chain uses TRBV7-9 and TRBJ2-1; 9 positions match TRBD2. The CDR3 runs 17 residues. V was clipped by 5 bases and J by 0 bases; unmatched bases: 8. Looked up from germline, CDR1 is SEHNR and CDR2 is FQNEAQ (reference sequence). The CDR3 loop is CASSPRASGASYNEQFF. The DNA for the CDR3 is TGTGCCAGCAGCCCCCGGGCTAGCGGGGCCTCCTACAATGAGCAGTTCTTC.

The rearrangement joins TRBV6-6 to TRBJ1-4; D gene unclear. V was clipped by 2 bases and J by 7 bases, with 8 bases between them. This CDR3 has 13 residues. Germline loops: CDR1 MNHNY, CDR2 SVGAGI (reference sequence). CDR3 DNA: TGTGCCAGCAGTTACCGGGGAGTTGAAAAACTGTTTTTT. Translating it yields CASSYRGVEKLFF.

J is TRBJ1-1 and V is TRBV7-8, with a weak D call TRBD1 (6 bases). Germline V gives CDR1 SGHVS, CDR2 FQNEAQ. V was clipped by 3 bases and J by 11 bases, with 13 bases between them. The CDR3 runs to 12 residues. The CDR3 sequence: CASSFREGGAFF. CDR3 DNA: TGTGCCAGCAGCTTCCGGGAGGGGGGGGCTTTCTTT. The entire variable domain, with the rest obtained from reference TRBV7-8 and TRBJ1-1, is as follows: GAGVSQSPRYKVAKRGQDVALRCDPISGHVSLFWYQQALGQGPEFLTYFQNEAQLDKSGLPSDRFFAERPEGSVSTLKIQRTQQEDSAVYLCASSFREGGAFFGQGTRLTVV.

The rearrangement uses TRBV27 and TRBJ1-1; D remains unclear. Germline V gene sequence: CDR1 MNHEY, CDR2 SMNVEV (reference sequence). CDR3 length: 14 residues. V lost 2 bases to trimming and J lost 5 bases, with 12 bases between them. CDR3 amino acids: CASSLNGVGTEAFF. The CDR3 nucleotides are TGTGCCAGCAGTTTAAACGGGGTAGGTACTGAAGCTTTCTTT.

This clone has only a few counts. The V gene is TRBV5-5, the J gene TRBJ2-7; a possible D gene is TRBD1 (6 bases). The CDR3 totals 13 residues. CDR1 is SGHKS, CDR2 YYEKEE, per germline (reference sequence). The V end lost 3 bases, the J end lost 2 bases, and 9 bases lay between the germline ends. For the CDR3, the DNA is TGTGCCAGCAGCTGGACAGATACCTACGAGCAGTACTTC. Protein product: CASSWTDTYEQYF.

The chain is built from TRBV5-1 and TRBJ2-7; D not certain. This CDR3 comprises 14 residues. Germline V gives CDR1 SGHRS, CDR2 YFSETQ. Between the trimmed V and J ends, which lost 0 bases and 2 bases, there was a span of 9 bases. CDR3 loop: CASSLDSTPYEQYF. The CDR3 DNA is TGCGCCAGCAGCTTGGACAGCACACCCTACGAGCAGTACTTC.

The chain's CDR3 is CASSLGVGSNTEAFF. CDR3 nucleotides: TGTGCCAGCAGCTTGGGGGTCGGGTCGAACACTGAAGCTTTCTTT. The chain links TRBV5-4 to TRBJ1-1, with D unresolved. The germline V gene encodes CDR1 SGHNT and CDR2 YYREEE (reference sequence). V lost 0 bases and J 1 base, leaving 10 bases between the germline ends. CDR3 length: 15 residues.

The chain carries TRBV30 and TRBJ2-1; no firm D call. The CDR3 extends over 15 amino acids. Germline V gene data show CDR1 as GTSNPN and CDR2 as SVGIG (reference sequence). V was shortened by 1 base and J by 7 bases, with 17 bases between the two germline ends. CDR3 in DNA: TGTGCCTGGAGTGGAGGTAGCCAAGAGAAAAATGAGCAGTTCTTC. Translation gives CAWSGGSQEKNEQFF.